This T cell receptor (beta chain) was captured by sequencing in a study of early stage breast cancer tumors. As concerns this clone: The antigen remains undetermined.

The CDR3 has 12 residues. With 0 bases removed from V and 5 bases from J, the gap between germline ends came to 5 bases. CDR1 SGHRS and CDR2 YFSETQ come from the germline V gene. TCRdb's copy holds only in-frame clones and misses some; the assay was immunoSEQ multiplex PCR. The sample records some 11,000 clones, about 78% being singletons. General observations from the study: Comparing each tissue with blood distinguished tumor from normal in 14 of 16 patients.

This TCR derives from a person aged 40 to 50 with breast cancer. This chain links TRBV5-1 with TRBJ1-2, with D uncertain. The sequenced material came from breast tumor tissue. In DNA, the CDR3 is TGCGCCAGCAGCTTGGACAAATATGGCTACACCTTC. Protein product: CASSLDKYGYTF.